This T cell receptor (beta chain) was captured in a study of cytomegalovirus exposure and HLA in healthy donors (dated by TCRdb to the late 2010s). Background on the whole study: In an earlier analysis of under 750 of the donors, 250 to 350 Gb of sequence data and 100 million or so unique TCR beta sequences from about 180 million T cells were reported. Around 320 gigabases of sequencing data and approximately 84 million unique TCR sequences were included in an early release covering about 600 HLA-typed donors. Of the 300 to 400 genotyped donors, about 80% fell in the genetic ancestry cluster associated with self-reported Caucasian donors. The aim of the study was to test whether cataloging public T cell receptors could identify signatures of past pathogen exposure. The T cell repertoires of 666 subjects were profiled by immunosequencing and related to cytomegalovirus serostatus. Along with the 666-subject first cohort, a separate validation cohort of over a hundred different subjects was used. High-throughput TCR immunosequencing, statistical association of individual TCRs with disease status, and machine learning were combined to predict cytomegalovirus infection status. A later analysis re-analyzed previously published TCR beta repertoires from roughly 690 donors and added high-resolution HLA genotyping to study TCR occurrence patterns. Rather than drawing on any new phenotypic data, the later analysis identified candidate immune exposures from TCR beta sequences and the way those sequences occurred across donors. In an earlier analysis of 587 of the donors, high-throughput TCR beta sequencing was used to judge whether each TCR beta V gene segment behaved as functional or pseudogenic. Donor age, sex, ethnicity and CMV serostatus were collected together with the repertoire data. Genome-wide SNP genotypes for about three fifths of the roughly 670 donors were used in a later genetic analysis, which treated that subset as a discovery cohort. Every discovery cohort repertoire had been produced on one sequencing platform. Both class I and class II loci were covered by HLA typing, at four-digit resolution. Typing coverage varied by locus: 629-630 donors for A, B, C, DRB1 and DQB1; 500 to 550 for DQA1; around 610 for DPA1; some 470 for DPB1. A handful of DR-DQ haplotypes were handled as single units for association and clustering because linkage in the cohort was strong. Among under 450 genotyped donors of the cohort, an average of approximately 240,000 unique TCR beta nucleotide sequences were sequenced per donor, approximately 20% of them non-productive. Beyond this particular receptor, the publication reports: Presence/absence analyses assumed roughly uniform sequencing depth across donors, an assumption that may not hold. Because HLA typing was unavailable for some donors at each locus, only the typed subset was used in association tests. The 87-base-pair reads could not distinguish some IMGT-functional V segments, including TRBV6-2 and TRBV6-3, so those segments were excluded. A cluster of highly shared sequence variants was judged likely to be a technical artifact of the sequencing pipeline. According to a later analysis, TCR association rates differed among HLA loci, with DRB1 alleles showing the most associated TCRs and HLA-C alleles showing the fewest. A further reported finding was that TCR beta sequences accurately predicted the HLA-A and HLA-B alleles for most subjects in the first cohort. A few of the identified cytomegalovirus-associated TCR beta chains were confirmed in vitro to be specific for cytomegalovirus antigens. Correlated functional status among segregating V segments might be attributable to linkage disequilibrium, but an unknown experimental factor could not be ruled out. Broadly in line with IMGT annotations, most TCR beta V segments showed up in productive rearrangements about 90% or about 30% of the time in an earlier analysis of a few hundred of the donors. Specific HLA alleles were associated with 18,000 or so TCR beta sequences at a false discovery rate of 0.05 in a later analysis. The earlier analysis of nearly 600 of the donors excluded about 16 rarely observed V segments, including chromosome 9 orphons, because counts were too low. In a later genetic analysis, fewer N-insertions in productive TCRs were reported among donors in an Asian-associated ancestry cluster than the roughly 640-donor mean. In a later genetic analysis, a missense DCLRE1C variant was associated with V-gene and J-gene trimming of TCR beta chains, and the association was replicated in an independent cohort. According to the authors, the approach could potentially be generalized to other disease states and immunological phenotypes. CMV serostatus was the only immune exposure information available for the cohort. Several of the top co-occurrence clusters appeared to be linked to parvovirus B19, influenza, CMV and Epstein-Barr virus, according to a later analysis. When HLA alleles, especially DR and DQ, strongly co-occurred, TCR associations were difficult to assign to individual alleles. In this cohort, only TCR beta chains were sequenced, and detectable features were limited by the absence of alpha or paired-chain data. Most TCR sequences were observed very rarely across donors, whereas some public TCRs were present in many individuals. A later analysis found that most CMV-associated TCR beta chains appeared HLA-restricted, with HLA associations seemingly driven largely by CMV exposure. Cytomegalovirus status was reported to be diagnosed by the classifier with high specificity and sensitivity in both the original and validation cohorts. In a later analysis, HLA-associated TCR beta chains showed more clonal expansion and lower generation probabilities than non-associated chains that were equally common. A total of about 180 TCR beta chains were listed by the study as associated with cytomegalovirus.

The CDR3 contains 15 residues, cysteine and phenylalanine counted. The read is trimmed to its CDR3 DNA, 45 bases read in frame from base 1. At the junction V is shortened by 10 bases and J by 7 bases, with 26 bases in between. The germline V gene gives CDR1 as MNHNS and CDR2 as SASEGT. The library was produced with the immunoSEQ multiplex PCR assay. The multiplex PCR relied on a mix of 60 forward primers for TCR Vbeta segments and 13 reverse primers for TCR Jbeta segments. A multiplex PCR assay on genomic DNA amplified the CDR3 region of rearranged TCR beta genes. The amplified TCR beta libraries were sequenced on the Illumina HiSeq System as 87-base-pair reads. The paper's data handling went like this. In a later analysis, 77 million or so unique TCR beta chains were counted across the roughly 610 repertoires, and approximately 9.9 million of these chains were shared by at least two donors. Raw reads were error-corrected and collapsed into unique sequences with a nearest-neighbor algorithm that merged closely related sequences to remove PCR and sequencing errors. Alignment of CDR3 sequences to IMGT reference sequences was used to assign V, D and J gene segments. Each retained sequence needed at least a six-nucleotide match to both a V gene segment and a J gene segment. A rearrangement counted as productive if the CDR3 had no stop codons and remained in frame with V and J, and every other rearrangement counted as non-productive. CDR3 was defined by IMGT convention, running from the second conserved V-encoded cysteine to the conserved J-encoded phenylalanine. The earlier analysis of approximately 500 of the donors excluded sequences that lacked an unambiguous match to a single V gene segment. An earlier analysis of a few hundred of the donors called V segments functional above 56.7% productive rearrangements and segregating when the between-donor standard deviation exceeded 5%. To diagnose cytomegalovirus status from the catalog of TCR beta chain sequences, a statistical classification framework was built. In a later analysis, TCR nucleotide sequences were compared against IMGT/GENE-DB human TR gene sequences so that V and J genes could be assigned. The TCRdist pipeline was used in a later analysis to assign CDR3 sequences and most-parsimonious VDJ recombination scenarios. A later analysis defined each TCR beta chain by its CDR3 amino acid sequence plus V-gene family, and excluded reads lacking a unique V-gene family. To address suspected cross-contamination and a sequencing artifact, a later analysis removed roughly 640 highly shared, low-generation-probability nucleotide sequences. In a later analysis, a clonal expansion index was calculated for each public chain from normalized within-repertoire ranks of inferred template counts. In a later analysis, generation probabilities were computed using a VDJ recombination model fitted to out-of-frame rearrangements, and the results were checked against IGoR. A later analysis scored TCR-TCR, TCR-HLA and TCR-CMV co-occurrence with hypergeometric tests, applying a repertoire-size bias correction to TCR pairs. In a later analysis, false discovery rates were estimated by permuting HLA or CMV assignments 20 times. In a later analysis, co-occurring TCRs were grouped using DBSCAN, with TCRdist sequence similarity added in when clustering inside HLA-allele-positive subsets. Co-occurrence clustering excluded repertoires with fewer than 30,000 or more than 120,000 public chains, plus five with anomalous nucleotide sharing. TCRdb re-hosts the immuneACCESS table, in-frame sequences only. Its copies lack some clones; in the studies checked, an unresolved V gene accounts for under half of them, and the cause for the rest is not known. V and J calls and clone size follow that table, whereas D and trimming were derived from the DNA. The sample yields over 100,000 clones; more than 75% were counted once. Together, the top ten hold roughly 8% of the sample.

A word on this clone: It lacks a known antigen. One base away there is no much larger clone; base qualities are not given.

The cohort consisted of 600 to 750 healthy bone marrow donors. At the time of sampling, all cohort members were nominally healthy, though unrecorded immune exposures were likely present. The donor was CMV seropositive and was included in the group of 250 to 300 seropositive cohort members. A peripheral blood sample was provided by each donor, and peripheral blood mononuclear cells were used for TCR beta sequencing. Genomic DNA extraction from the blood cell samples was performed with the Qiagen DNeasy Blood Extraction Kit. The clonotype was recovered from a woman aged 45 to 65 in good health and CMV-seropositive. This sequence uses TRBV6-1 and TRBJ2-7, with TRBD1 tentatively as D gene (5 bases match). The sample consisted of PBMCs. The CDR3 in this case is CAISGQGIYVGEQYF. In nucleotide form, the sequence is TGTGCCATCTCCGGTCAGGGAATCTACGTTGGGGAGCAGTACTTC.